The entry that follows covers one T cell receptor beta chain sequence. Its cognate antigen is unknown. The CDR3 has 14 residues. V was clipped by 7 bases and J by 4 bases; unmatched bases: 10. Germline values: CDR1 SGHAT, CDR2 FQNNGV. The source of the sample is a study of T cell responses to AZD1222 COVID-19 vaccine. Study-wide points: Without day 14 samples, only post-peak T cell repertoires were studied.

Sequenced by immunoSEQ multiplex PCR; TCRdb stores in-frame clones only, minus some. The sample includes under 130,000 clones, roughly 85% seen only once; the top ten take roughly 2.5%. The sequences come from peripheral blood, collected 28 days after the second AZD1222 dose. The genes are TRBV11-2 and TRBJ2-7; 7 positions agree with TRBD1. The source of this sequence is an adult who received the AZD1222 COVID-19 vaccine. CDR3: CASTSTGETYEQYF. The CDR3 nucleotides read TGTGCCAGCACCTCAACAGGGGAAACATACGAGCAGTACTTC.